This TCR beta chain was retrieved from a study of blood T cell repertoires in COVID-19. Study-wide context: Whether acute or convalescent, the COVID-19 samples came from the United States, Italy and Spain.

Original processing notes: Amplified reference gene primers provided the basis for estimating nucleated cell counts. This table comes from immunoSEQ multiplex PCR, and its TCRdb copy is limited to in-frame clones, with some not included. The D gene and trimming were derived from the DNA, and the V and J assignments and clone size from that table. The table lists about 70,000 clones, around 83% of them singletons. Germline V gene lookup returns CDR1 SGHRS and CDR2 YFSETQ. The CDR3 runs to 12 residues. Trimming removed 0 bases at V and 5 bases at J, with 6 bases between. The sequenced material came from peripheral blood. The receptor's source is a woman of 80 years or more with active or convalescent COVID-19. This rearrangement joins TRBV5-1 to TRBJ2-7; tentatively, D is TRBD1 (5 bases). CDR3 sequence reads: CASSLAGNEQYF. The DNA of the CDR3 is TGCGCCAGCAGCTTGGCAGGGAACGAGCAGTACTTC. The whole variable domain, filled in from reference TRBV5-1 and TRBJ2-7, reads KAGVTQTPRYLIKTRGQQVTLSCSPISGHRSVSWYQQTPGQGLQFLFEYFSETQRNKGNFPGRFSGRQFSNSRSEMNVSTLELGDSALYLCASSLAGNEQYFGPGTRLTVT.